The rows below give T cell receptor beta chains drawn from one sample of a study of blood T cell repertoires in COVID-19. Sequencing used immunoSEQ multiplex PCR; TCRdb keeps in-frame clones, though not all of them. The repertoire holds about 45,000 clones, with 65% to 85% as singletons. Material for sequencing was peripheral blood. Every receptor here comes from a man aged 80 or over in a cohort sampled during active COVID-19. CDR3s include the opening cysteine and the closing phenylalanine or tryptophan. D genes are given only for firm matches. Some rows mark clone size as missing; the rest say once, few, many or name a class of expanded clone.

CDR3nt	CDR3aa	v_gene	d_gene	abundance	j_gene
TGTGCCAGCAGTTTATTGGCTAGCGGTCTCACCTACGAGCAGTACTTC	CASSLLASGLTYEQYF	TRBV27	TRBD2	NA	TRBJ2-7
TGTGCCAGTAGTATAGGAGGGCAGGGGGCCTACGAGCAGTACTTC	CASSIGGQGAYEQYF	TRBV19	TRBD1	NA	TRBJ2-7
TGTGCCAGCAGCCAAGGCGCGGGCAGGGGGCACGGCTACACCTTC	CASSQGAGRGHGYTF	TRBV3-1/TRBV3-2	TRBD1	NA	TRBJ1-2
TGTGCAAGTCGCTTAGAGACTTACACTGAAGCTTTCTTT	CASRLETYTEAFF	TRBV12-2	NA	NA	TRBJ1-1
TGTGCCAGCAACCCCAGGTTAATCTCCTATAATTCACCCCTCCACTTT	CASNPRLISYNSPLHF	TRBV27	NA	NA	TRBJ1-6
TGTGCCAGCAGCTTAGTCACAGCTGCGTATGGCTACACCTTC	CASSLVTAAYGYTF	TRBV7-2	NA	NA	TRBJ1-2
TGTGCCAGCATCCAAAGCGGGATGGGCTACGAGCAGTACTTC	CASIQSGMGYEQYF	TRBV2	TRBD2	NA	TRBJ2-7
TGCGCCAGCAGCTTACAGGCCCTCCAAGAGACCCAGTACTTC	CASSLQALQETQYF	TRBV5-1	NA	NA	TRBJ2-5
TGCGCCAGCAGCCGAATTCGGGGGTTAGGAGAGACCCAGTACTTC	CASSRIRGLGETQYF	TRBV4-1	NA	NA	TRBJ2-5
TGTGCCACCGGCGGCATGAACACCGGGGAGCTGTTTTTT	CATGGMNTGELFF	TRBV24-1	NA	NA	TRBJ2-2
TGTGCCAGCCTTTGGGGTCAGGGGCGCAGGTCTGAAGCTTTCTTT	CASLWGQGRRSEAFF	TRBV6-6	NA	NA	TRBJ1-1
TGTGCCAGCAGCTCAGGAGTACAAAGAGGGGGCTACACCTTC	CASSSGVQRGGYTF	TRBV7-2	NA	NA	TRBJ1-2
TGTGCCAGCAGCTTCCGGACAGGGGGTGGGAACACCGGGGAGCTGTTTTTT	CASSFRTGGGNTGELFF	TRBV11-2	TRBD1	few	TRBJ2-2
TGTGCCAGCAGTTTATCGACCTGGGGCAGGGGAGAGACCCAGTACTTC	CASSLSTWGRGETQYF	TRBV27	NA	NA	TRBJ2-5
TGTGCCTGGAGTGCGGGGGACAGGGACTACGAAGAGCAGTACTTC	CAWSAGDRDYEEQYF	TRBV30	TRBD1	few	TRBJ2-7
TGTGCCAGCAGTTATTCTCAGGGGACCTACGAGCAGTACTTC	CASSYSQGTYEQYF	TRBV6-5	NA	NA	TRBJ2-7
TGTGCCAGCAGTTTAGGGACTTCGCTGGTGAGGGAGCAGTACTTC	CASSLGTSLVREQYF	TRBV28	NA	few	TRBJ2-7
TGTGCCAGCTCACCAAACACAGGGGAGTACACTGAAGCTTTCTTT	CASSPNTGEYTEAFF	TRBV18	TRBD1	few	TRBJ1-1
TGTGCCAGCAGTTCAGAGCAGGGAGGGGGTGAAAAACTGTTTTTT	CASSSEQGGGEKLFF	TRBV27	NA	NA	TRBJ1-4
TGTGCCAGCAGTTCTGTCTACAATGAGCAGTTCTTC	CASSSVYNEQFF	TRBV6-2/TRBV6-3	NA	NA	TRBJ2-1
TGTGCCAGCAGCTTGAGGGCGGAACACACTGAAGCTTTCTTT	CASSLRAEHTEAFF	TRBV7-9	NA	NA	TRBJ1-1
TGTGCCAGCAGCTTAAATCCAGCGTCTCGGTACGAGCAGTACTTC	CASSLNPASRYEQYF	TRBV7-2	NA	NA	TRBJ2-7
TGTGCCAGCAGCTTAGGCGGGACAGATACATATGGCTACACCTTC	CASSLGGTDTYGYTF	TRBV7-2	TRBD1	NA	TRBJ1-2
TGCGCCAGCAGCCAAGATCGAGAGACCCAGTACTTC	CASSQDRETQYF	TRBV4-1	NA	NA	TRBJ2-5
TGTGCCAGCAGCTCCTATCGGGGGATTAACTATGGCTACACCTTC	CASSSYRGINYGYTF	TRBV7-9	NA	NA	TRBJ1-2
TGTGCCAGCAGTCCCTCCCGGGGGAGGATTTTTCAGCCCCAGCATTTT	CASSPSRGRIFQPQHF	TRBV27	NA	NA	TRBJ1-5
TGTGCCAGCAGTGATTCCAGGTACTATGGCTACACCTTC	CASSDSRYYGYTF	TRBV2	NA	NA	TRBJ1-2